Following are 18 T cell receptor beta chains from one sample sequenced in a study of early T cells in non-severe SARS-CoV-2 infection. Each CDR3 protein is one row after TCRdb ran MiXCR on the 5' RACE reads. Here the sample spans tens of thousands of distinct CDR3 sequences, 12% being singletons. Sequences were obtained from whole blood. The receptors were gathered from an adult who was a healthcare worker with PCR-confirmed SARS-CoV-2 infection or an uninfected control (not recorded which).

This clonotype was counted many times. The chain couples TRBV7-3 to TRBJ1-2; 9 bases align to TRBD1. Germline-derived CDR1 and CDR2 are SGHTA and FQGTGA. This CDR3 comprises 14 residues. The ends lost 5 bases at V and 2 bases at J; junction bases unmatched: 3. CDR3 in amino acids: CASSPGQGNYGYTF. The CDR3 region has the DNA TGTGCCAGCAGCCCCGGACAGGGGAACTATGGCTACACCTTC.

This clonotype was picked up many times. The rearrangement links TRBV29-1 to TRBJ2-5; 11 bases map to TRBD1. The CDR3 is 13 residues long. The V and J ends lost 6 bases and 5 bases, in that order; junction bases with no gene match: 5. Germline CDR1 is SQVTM and CDR2 is ANQGSEA. The CDR3 loop reads CSVGQGGIETQYF. The CDR3, as DNA: TGCAGCGTGGGACAGGGGGGGATCGAGACCCAGTACTTC.

A note on this clonotype: Germline and junction disagree at one end, which may indicate a read error. This chain connects TRBV20-1 to TRBJ1-2; the D gene is possibly TRBD1 (5 bases). Germline values: CDR1 DFQATT, CDR2 SNEGSKA (reference sequence). The CDR3 consists of 12 residues. The CDR3 DNA sequence: TGCAGTGCTAAAAGGGGTACCTATGGCTGCACCTTC. This gives the protein CSAKRGTYGCTF.

This clonotype was counted ten times or more. The chain couples TRBV12-3 or TRBV12-4 to TRBJ2-5; maybe TRBD1 (6 bases). Trimming stripped 3 bases from V and 5 bases from J, with 16 bases between. The CDR3 is made up of 15 amino acids. CDR3 loop: CASSFNRGQGETQYF. The DNA of the CDR3 is TGTGCCAGCAGTTTCAACCGGGGCCAGGGGGAGACCCAGTACTTC.

The chain has TRBV5-1 and TRBJ2-1; 9 bases align to TRBD2. The CDR3 runs 15 residues. V shed 4 bases and J 3 bases; nucleotides not matched to a gene: 5. Germline CDR1 SGHRS, CDR2 YFSETQ. The CDR3 loop is CASSLSGSDYNEQFF. Here the CDR3 DNA reads TGCGCCAGCAGCCTTAGCGGGAGTGACTACAATGAGCAGTTCTTC. The full variable domain, its missing parts supplied by reference TRBV5-1 and TRBJ2-1, is KAGVTQTPRYLIKTRGQQVTLSCSPISGHRSVSWYQQTPGQGLQFLFEYFSETQRNKGNFPGRFSGRQFSNSRSEMNVSTLELGDSALYLCASSLSGSDYNEQFFGPGTRLTVL.

This chain connects TRBV7-9 to TRBJ1-6, with D possibly TRBD1 on 5 matching bases. Trimming took off 11 bases at V and 7 bases at J, with 18 bases between the two ends. The CDR3 totals 14 residues. CDR1 is SEHNR, CDR2 FQNEAQ, per germline (reference sequence). The CDR3 nucleotides are TGTGCCGAGTCGGCAGGGATCGGCAATTCACCCCTCCACTTT. It translates to CAESAGIGNSPLHF.

This sequence joins TRBV6-4 and TRBJ2-1; possibly TRBD1 or TRBD2 for D (5 bases each). The V gene lost 6 bases and the J gene lost 0 bases, with 9 bases spanning the gap. The CDR3 has 14 amino acids. Germline CDR1 MRHNA, CDR2 SNTAGT. The CDR3 bases are TGTGCCAGCAGCCGGGACGCCTCCTACAATGAGCAGTTCTTC. Its translation: CASSRDASYNEQFF.

The genes are TRBV5-6 and TRBJ1-1; 7 bases fit TRBD1. The CDR3 is 14 amino acids. V lost 5 bases and J lost 1; bases outside the gene matches: 5. The germline gives CDR1 SGHDT, CDR2 YYEEEE. In DNA form, the CDR3 reads TGTGCCAGCAGAGAGACAGGGAGGAACACTGAAGCTTTCTTT. This codes for CASRETGRNTEAFF.

The genes are TRBV28 and TRBJ2-7, with 8 bases that match TRBD1. CDR1 is MDHEN and CDR2 is SYDVKM in the germline V gene. V lost 4 bases and J lost 5; bases outside the gene matches: 7. The CDR3 length is 14 residues. The CDR3 nucleotides read TGTGCCAGCAGTTCAGTGGACAGGGTAAACGAGCAGTACTTC. This encodes CASSSVDRVNEQYF.

This clonotype was detected ten times or more. This rearrangement joins TRBV2 to TRBJ2-7; 7 bases fit TRBD1. V lost 2 bases, J lost 6 bases, and 7 bases stayed unmatched. Germline V lookup: CDR1 SNHLY, CDR2 FYNNEI. The CDR3 runs 14 residues. The CDR3 nucleotides are TGTGCCAGCAGTGAATCAGGGGGAAGGGGCGAGCAGTACTTC. Protein sequence: CASSESGGRGEQYF. Supplemented by reference TRBV2 and TRBJ2-7, the full variable domain reads EPEVTQTPSHQVTQMGQEVILRCVPISNHLYFYWYRQILGQKVEFLVSFYNNEISEKSEIFDDQFSVERPDGSNFTLKIRSTKLEDSAMYFCASSESGGRGEQYFGPGTRLTVT.

In its sample, this clonotype was seen a few times. The rearrangement links TRBV28 to TRBJ2-1; unclear D gene. Trimming removed 7 bases at V and 0 bases at J, with 13 bases between. This CDR3 spans 15 amino acids. Germline loops: CDR1 MDHEN, CDR2 SYDVKM. CDR3 in amino acids: CASNKDPSSYNEQFF. The DNA of the CDR3 is TGTGCCAGCAACAAGGACCCGAGCTCCTACAATGAGCAGTTCTTC.

The chain couples TRBV5-1 to TRBJ2-3; TRBD1 might be the D (6 bases). The CDR3 totals 16 residues. Trimming stripped 4 bases from V and 6 bases from J, with 21 bases between. Per the germline V gene, CDR1 is SGHRS and CDR2 is YFSETQ. CDR3 sequence reads: CASSLGTSSAADTQYF. The CDR3 DNA is TGCGCCAGCAGCCTCGGGACATCCTCGGCGGCCGATACGCAGTATTTT.

This clonotype was picked up many times. V is TRBV4-1 and J is TRBJ1-3; D not resolved. This CDR3 is built from 11 residues. V was shortened by 0 bases and J by 10 bases, with 4 bases between the two germline ends. Germline CDR1 and CDR2: MGHRA and YSYEKL. CDR3 loop: CASSQETTIYF. DNA for the CDR3: TGCGCCAGCAGCCAAGAAACGACCATATATTTT.

Ten or more counts support this clonotype. J is TRBJ2-1 and V is TRBV5-1, with D possibly TRBD2 on 5 matching bases. V shed 2 bases and J shed 3 bases, with 12 bases lying between them. Per germline, CDR1 SGHRS and CDR2 YFSETQ. The CDR3 consists of 15 residues. CDR3 in amino acids: CASSFEPGSYNEQFF. In nucleotides, the CDR3 is TGCGCCAGCAGCTTTGAGCCGGGAAGCTACAATGAGCAGTTCTTC.

In its sample, this clonotype was seen a few times. The gene calls are TRBV4-1 and TRBJ2-3; TRBD2 is a possible D gene (6 bases). Germline CDR1 and CDR2: MGHRA and YSYEKL. The CDR3 totals 15 residues. Trimming stripped 0 bases from V and 5 bases from J, with 12 bases between. This CDR3 is CASSQDPLGGDTQYF. Written as DNA, the CDR3 is TGCGCCAGCAGCCAAGATCCCCTGGGGGGAGATACGCAGTATTTT.

This clonotype was detected many times. The chain employs TRBV20-1 and TRBJ1-6; D remains ambiguous. The V end lost 3 bases, the J end lost 7 bases, and 16 bases lay between the germline ends. Germline V CDR1 and CDR2: DFQATT, SNEGSKA (reference sequence). The CDR3 consists of 15 residues. The CDR3 sequence is CSAREPGIVNSPLHF. Here the CDR3 DNA reads TGCAGTGCTAGGGAGCCGGGGATAGTCAATTCACCCCTCCACTTT.

V gene TRBV5-6 combines with J gene TRBJ2-1; maybe TRBD2 (5 bases). The CDR3 is made up of 12 amino acids. With 1 base removed from V and 8 bases from J, the gap between germline ends came to 7 bases. The V gene's germline CDR1 is SGHDT and CDR2 YYEEEE. The chain's CDR3 is CASSLSGYEQFF. The CDR3 nucleotides read TGTGCCAGCAGCTTGTCGGGGTATGAGCAGTTCTTC.

This chain uses TRBV7-2 with TRBJ2-5, with TRBD2 matching 8 bases. Germline trimming cut 3 bases from V and 5 bases from J; bases unmatched to any gene: 11. The CDR3 is 16 amino acids. Per the germline V gene, CDR1 is SGHTA and CDR2 is FQGNSA. CDR3 nucleotide sequence: TGTGCCAGCAGCTTTCTCGGGGGGGCATCGGGCGAGACCCAGTACTTC. Protein sequence: CASSFLGGASGETQYF.